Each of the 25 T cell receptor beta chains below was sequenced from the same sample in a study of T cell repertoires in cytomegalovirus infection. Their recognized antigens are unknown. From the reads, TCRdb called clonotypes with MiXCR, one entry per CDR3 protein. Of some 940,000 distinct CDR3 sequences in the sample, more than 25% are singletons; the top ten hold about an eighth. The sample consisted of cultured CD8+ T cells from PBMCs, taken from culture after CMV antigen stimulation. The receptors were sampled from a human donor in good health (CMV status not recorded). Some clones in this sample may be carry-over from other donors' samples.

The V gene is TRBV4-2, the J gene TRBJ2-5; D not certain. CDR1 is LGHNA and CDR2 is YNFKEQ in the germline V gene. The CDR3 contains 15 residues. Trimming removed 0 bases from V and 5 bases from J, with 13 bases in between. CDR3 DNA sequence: TGTGCCAGCAGCCAAGATTTGTCGGAAATGGAGACCCAGTACTTC. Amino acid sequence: CASSQDLSEMETQYF.

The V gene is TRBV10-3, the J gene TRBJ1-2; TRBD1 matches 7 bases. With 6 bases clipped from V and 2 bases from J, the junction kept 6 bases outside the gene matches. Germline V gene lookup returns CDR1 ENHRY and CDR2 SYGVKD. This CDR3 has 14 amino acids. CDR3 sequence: CAIRPGQQNYGYTF. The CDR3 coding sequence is TGTGCCATCAGGCCGGGACAGCAAAACTATGGCTACACCTTC.

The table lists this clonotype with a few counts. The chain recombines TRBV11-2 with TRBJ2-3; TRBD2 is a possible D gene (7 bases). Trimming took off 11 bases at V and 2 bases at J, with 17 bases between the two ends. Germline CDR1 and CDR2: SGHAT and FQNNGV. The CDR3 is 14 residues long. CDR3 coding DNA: TGTGCCGCGCGTGGCGGGGGCTACACAGATACGCAGTATTTT. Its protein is CAARGGGYTDTQYF.

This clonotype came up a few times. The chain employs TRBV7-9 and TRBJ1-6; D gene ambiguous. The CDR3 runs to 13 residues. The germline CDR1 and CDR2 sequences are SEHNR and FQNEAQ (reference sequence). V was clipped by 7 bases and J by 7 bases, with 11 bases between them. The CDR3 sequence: CASKYTENSPLHF. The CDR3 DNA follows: TGTGCCAGCAAATACACCGAGAATTCACCCCTCCACTTT.

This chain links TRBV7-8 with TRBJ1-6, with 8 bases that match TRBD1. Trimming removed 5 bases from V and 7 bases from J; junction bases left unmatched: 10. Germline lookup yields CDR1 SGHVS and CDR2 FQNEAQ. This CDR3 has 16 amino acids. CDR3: CASSPIRTGRNSPLHF. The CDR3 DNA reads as TGTGCCAGCAGCCCAATAAGGACAGGGAGGAATTCACCCCTCCACTTT.

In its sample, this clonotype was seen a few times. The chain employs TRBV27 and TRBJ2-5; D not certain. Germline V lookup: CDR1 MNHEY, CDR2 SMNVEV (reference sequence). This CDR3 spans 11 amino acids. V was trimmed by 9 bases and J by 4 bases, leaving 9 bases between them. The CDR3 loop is CASSTSETQYF. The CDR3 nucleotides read TGTGCCAGTTCCACCTCAGAGACCCAGTACTTC.

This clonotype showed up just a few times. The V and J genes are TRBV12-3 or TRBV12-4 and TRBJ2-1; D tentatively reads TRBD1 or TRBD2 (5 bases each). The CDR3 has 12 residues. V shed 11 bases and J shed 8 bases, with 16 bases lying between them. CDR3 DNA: TGTGCCTCAAAGGAGGTGGGGGATGAGCAGTTCTTC. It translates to CASKEVGDEQFF.

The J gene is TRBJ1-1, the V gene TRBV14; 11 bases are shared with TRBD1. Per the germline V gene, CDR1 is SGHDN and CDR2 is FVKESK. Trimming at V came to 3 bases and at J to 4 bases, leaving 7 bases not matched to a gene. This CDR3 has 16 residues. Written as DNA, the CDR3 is TGTGCCAGCAGCCAGAGGACAGGGGGCTACGGCACTGAAGCTTTCTTT. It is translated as CASSQRTGGYGTEAFF.

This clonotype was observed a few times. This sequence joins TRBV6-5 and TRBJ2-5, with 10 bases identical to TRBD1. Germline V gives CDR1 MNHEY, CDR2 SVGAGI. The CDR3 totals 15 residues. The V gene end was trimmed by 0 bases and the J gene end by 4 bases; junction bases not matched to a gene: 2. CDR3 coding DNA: TGTGCCAGCAGTTACTCGGGGGACAGGGGAGAGACCCAGTACTTC. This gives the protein CASSYSGDRGETQYF.

The CDR3 reads CASSPGTNEQYV. The CDR3 DNA sequence: TGTGCCAGCAGTCCCGGGACTAACGAGCAGTACGTC. V is TRBV6-6 and J is TRBJ2-7; 7 nucleotides match TRBD2. With 5 bases clipped from V and 5 bases from J, the junction kept 3 bases outside the gene matches. Germline assignment: CDR1 MNHNY and CDR2 SVGAGI (reference sequence). CDR3 length equals 12 residues.

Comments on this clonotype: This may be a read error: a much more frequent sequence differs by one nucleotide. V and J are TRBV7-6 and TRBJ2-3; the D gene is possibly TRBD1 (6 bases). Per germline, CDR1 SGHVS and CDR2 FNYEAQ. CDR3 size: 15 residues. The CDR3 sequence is CASSPTGASTDTPYF. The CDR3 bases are TGTGCCAGCAGCCCGACAGGAGCCAGCACAGATACGCCGTATTTT.

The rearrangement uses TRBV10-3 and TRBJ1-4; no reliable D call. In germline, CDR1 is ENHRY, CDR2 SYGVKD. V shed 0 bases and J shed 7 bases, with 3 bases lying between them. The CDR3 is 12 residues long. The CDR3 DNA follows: TGTGCCATCAGTGAGTCGATTGAAAAACTGTTTTTT. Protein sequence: CAISESIEKLFF.

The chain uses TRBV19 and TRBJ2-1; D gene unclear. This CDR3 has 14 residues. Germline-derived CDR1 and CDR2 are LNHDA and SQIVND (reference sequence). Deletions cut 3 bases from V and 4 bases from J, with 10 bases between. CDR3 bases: TGTGCCAGTAGTATGTTCGGGTTTTACAATGAGCAGTTCTTC. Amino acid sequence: CASSMFGFYNEQFF.

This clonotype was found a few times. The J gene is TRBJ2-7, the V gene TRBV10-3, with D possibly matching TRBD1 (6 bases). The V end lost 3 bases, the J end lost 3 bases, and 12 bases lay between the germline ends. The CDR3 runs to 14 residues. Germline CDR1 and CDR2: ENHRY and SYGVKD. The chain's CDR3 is CAISEGTLIYEQYV. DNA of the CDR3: TGTGCCATCAGTGAAGGGACATTAATCTACGAGCAGTACGTC.

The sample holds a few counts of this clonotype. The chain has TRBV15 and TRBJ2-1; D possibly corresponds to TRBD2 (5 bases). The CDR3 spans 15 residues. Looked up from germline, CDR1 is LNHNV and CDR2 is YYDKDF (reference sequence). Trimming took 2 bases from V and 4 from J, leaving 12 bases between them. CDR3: CATSRRGEKYNEQFF. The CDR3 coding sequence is TGTGCCACCAGCAGACGTGGGGAGAAATACAATGAGCAGTTCTTC. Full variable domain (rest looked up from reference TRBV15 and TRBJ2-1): DAMVIQNPRYQVTQFGKPVTLSCSQTLNHNVMYWYQQKSSQAPKLLFHYYDKDFNNEADTPDNFQSRRPNTSFCFLDIRSPGLGDTAMYLCATSRRGEKYNEQFFGPGTRLTVL.

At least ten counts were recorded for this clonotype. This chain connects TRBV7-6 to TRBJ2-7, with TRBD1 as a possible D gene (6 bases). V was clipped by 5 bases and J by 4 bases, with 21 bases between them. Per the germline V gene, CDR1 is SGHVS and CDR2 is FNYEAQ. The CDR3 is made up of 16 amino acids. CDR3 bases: TGTGCCAGCAGCGAAACAACAGGGTTTTTCGGTTACGAGCAGTACTTC. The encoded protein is CASSETTGFFGYEQYF.

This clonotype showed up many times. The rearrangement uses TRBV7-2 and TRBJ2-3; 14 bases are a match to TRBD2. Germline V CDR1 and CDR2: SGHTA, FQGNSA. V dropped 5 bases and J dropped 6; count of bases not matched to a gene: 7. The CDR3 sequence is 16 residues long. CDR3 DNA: TGTGCCAGCAGCGCCGGACTAGCGGGGGGTAGGGATACGCAGTATTTT. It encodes CASSAGLAGGRDTQYF. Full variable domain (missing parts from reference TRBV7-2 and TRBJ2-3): GAGVSQSPSNKVTEKGKDVELRCDPISGHTALYWYRQSLGQGLEFLIYFQGNSAPDKSGLPSDRFSAERTGGSVSTLTIQRTQQEDSAVYLCASSAGLAGGRDTQYFGPGTRLTVL.

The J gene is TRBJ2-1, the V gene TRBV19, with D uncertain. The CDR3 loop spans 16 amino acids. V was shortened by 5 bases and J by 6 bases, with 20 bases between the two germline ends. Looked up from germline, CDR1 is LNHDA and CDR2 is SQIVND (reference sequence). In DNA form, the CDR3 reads TGTGCCAGTAGTCCCCGGGCCCGAAATGAAGGCAATGAGCAGTTCTTC. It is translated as CASSPRARNEGNEQFF. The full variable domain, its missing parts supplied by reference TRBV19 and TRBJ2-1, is DGGITQSPKYLFRKEGQNVTLSCEQNLNHDAMYWYRQDPGQGLRLIYYSQIVNDFQKGDIAEGYSVSREKKESFPLTVTSAQKNPTAFYLCASSPRARNEGNEQFFGPGTRLTVL.

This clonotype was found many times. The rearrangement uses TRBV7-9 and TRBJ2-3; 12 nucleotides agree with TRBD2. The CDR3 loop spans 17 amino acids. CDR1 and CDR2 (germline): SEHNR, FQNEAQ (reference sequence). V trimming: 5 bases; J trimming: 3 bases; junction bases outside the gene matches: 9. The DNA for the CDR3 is TGTGCCAGCAGCCCGCGGACTAGCGGGGTATTTACAGATACGCAGTATTTT. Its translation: CASSPRTSGVFTDTQYF.

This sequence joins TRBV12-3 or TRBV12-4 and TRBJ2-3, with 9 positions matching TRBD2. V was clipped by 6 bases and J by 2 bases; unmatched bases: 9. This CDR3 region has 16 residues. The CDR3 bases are TGTGCCAGCAGGGCCAATAGCGGGGGTCTCACAGATACGCAGTATTTT. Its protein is CASRANSGGLTDTQYF.

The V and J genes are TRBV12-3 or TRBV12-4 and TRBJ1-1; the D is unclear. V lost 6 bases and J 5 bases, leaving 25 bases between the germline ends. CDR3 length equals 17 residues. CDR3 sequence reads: CASSPVGQTVINTEAFF. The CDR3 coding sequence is TGTGCCAGCAGCCCCGTCGGGCAGACTGTGATTAATACTGAAGCTTTCTTT.

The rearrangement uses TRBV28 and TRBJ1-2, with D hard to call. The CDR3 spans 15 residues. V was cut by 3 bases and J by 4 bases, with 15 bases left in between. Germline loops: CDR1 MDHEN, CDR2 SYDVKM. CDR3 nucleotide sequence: TGTGCCAGCAGTTTCCCAGACTCATGGGGCTATGGCTACACCTTC. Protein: CASSFPDSWGYGYTF.

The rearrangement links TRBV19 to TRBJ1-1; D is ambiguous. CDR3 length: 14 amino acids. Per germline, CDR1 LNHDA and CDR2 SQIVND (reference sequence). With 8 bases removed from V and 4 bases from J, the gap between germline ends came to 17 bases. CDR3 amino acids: CASRTDETGTEAFF. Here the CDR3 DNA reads TGTGCCAGTCGGACCGACGAAACGGGCACTGAAGCTTTCTTT.

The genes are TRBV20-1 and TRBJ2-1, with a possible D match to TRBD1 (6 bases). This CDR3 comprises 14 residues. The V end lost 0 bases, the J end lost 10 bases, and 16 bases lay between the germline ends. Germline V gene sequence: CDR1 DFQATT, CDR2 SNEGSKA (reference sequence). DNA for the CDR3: TGCAGTGCTAGAGATCTGAAGGCCGGGACAGAGCAGTTCTTC. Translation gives CSARDLKAGTEQFF.

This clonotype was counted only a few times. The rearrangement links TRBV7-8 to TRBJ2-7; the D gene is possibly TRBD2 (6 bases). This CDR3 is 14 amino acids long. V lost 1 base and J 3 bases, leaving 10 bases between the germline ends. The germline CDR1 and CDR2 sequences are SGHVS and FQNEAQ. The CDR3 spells CASSLGDWDYEQYF. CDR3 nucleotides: TGTGCCAGCAGCTTAGGGGACTGGGACTACGAGCAGTACTTC.